This T cell receptor beta chain was captured in a study of identical twins. Germline V CDR1 and CDR2: MNHEY, SVGAGI. CDR3 length: 12 amino acids. V shed 2 bases and J shed 9 bases, with 8 bases lying between them. Healthy Caucasians alone served as donors. TCRdb ran MiXCR on the 5' RACE reads and lists one entry per CDR3 protein. The table lists 450,000 or so distinct CDR3 sequences, 20% to 25% of them singletons. The data also belong to a second study, concerning T cells expressing NK-cell markers.

J is TRBJ2-1 and V is TRBV6-5, with D maybe TRBD1 (6 bases). Material for sequencing was CD4+ T cells sorted from blood. This receptor was identified in a woman younger than 30 in good health. The CDR3 reads CASSYRRGEQFF. Here the CDR3 DNA reads TGTGCCAGCAGTTACCGCAGGGGTGAGCAGTTCTTC.